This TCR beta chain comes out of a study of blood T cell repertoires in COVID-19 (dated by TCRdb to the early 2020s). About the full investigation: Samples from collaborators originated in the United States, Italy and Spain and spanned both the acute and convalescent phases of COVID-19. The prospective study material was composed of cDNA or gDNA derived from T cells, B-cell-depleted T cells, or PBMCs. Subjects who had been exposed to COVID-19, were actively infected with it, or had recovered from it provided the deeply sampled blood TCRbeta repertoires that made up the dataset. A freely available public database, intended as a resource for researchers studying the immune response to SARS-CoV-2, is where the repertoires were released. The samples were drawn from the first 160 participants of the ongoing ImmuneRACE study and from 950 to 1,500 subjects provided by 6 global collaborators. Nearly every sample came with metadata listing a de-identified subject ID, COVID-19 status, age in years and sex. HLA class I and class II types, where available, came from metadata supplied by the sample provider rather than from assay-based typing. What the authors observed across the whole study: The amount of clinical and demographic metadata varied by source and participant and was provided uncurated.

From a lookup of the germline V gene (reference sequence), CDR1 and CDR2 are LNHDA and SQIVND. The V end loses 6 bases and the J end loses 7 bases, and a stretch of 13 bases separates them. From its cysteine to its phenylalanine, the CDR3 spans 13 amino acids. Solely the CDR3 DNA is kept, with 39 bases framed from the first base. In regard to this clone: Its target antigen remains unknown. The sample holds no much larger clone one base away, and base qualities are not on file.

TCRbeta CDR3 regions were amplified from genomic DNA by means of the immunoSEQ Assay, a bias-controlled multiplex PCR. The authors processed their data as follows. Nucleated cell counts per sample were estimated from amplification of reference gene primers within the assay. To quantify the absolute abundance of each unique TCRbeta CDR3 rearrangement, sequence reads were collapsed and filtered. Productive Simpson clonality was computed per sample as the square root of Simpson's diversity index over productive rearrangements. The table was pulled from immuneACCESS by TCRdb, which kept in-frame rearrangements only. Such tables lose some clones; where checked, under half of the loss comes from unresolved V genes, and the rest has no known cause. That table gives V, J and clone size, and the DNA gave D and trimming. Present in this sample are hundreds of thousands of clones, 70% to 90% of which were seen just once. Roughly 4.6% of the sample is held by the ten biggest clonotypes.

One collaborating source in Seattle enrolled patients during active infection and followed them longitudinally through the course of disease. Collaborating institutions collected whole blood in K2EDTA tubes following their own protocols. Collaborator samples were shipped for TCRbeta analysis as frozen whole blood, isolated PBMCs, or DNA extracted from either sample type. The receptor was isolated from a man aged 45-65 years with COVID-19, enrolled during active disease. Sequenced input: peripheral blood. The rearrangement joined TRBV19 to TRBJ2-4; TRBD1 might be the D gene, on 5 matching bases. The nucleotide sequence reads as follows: TGTGCCAGTAGAGACAGATCCATTAACATTCAGTACTTC. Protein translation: CASRDRSINIQYF.